This T cell receptor beta chain is from a study of identical twins. Study-level findings and limits: Interpretation of the results relied on cross-sectional statistical analysis and not on following the same donors.

Unique molecular identifiers were in the cDNA, with template-switch universal primer binding. One entry per CDR3 protein, called by TCRdb with MiXCR from the 5' RACE reads. The data show over 250,000 distinct CDR3 sequences, with roughly 9% seen just once and 6% to 8.5% held by the top ten. As for this clonotype: Antigen: not known.

Germline V lookup: CDR1 LNHNV, CDR2 YYDKDF (reference sequence). With 6 bases removed from V and 5 bases from J, the gap between germline ends came to 10 bases. CDR3 size: 13 residues. These data are also associated with another study on yellow fever vaccine responses in identical twins.

This sequence was found in a young woman in good health. The material sequenced was CD8+ T cells sorted from blood. The chain carries TRBV15 and TRBJ2-2; D is ambiguous. In DNA, the CDR3 is TGTGCCACCAGTAGCAGTGAAACCGGGGAGCTGTTTTTT. Protein product: CATSSSETGELFF.